This entry concerns a single T cell receptor beta chain. This sample was included in a study of blood T cell repertoires in COVID-19. Study-wide background: Both acute and convalescent COVID-19 samples were obtained from the United States, Italy and Spain. PBMCs, B-cell-depleted T cells, or T cells were the source of the cDNA or gDNA that made up the material.

Assay: immunoSEQ multiplex PCR; the TCRdb copy retains only in-frame clones and omits some. Of around 170,000 clones listed, roughly nine tenths are singletons. This sequence was found in a man younger than 35 who had recovered from COVID-19. Sequenced material: peripheral blood.

The DNA for the CDR3 is TGTGCCAGCAGTGACAGGGGGCGGTTCCAAGAGACCCAGTACTTC. Its protein product is CASSDRGRFQETQYF. The chain employs TRBV6-1 and TRBJ2-5, with 8 bases that match TRBD1. V trimming: 3 bases; J trimming: 1 base; junction bases outside the gene matches: 4. The CDR3 loop spans 15 amino acids. Per germline, CDR1 MNHNS and CDR2 SASEGT.